This paragraph covers one T cell receptor (beta chain) sequence. The antigen remains undetermined. V dropped 3 bases and J dropped 3 bases, with 17 bases sitting between them. The CDR3 covers 16 residues. CDR1 and CDR2 from the germline V gene are LNHDA and SQIVND (reference sequence). This sample is part of a study of T cell responses to AZD1222 COVID-19 vaccine. Study overall: Second-dose intervals near 4 or 12 weeks were combined. Whole-study results and caveats: The repertoires were collected only after the peak T cell response. Clonal diversity may have been underestimated, and the donors were mostly white British, with more females than males. Mapped onto spike, vaccine-associated CD4 TCRs spanned it and were dominant at 160-218 and 743-854.

Clones were sequenced by immunoSEQ multiplex PCR, and TCRdb holds only the in-frame ones, with some missing. The sample has tens of thousands of clones, more than 75% seen once; the top ten hold approximately 4.5%. The chain combines TRBV19 with TRBJ2-5; no definite D call. The source was peripheral blood, collected on day 0 of AZD1222 vaccination. The receptor's source is an adult in good health. The chain's CDR3 is CASSISDGLVKETQYF. CDR3 nucleotides: TGTGCCAGTAGTATTTCGGATGGGCTAGTTAAAGAGACCCAGTACTTC.